The source of this T cell receptor (beta chain) is a study of T cells in Graves' hyperthyroidism and ophthalmopathy. Authors of the study amplified TCR beta CDR3 regions from RNA transcripts. The HTBI primer set served for first-round RT-PCR of the TCR CDR3. TCRdb ran MiXCR on the multiplex PCR reads and lists one entry per CDR3 protein. The sample includes 250,000 to 400,000 distinct CDR3 sequences, approximately 13% of them seen just once. With 1 base removed from V and 4 bases from J, the gap between germline ends came to 13 bases. Germline CDR1 reads SEHNR; CDR2 reads FQNEAQ (reference sequence). The CDR3 has 15 amino acids.

The source of this sequence is a woman aged 40 to 50 with Graves' ophthalmopathy. The chain employs TRBV7-9 and TRBJ1-2, with D unresolved. Sequenced material: blood. CDR3 DNA sequence: TGTGCCAGCAGCTTAGGCGGGGAGCCCTTCTATGGCTACACCTTC. Its translation is CASSLGGEPFYGYTF.